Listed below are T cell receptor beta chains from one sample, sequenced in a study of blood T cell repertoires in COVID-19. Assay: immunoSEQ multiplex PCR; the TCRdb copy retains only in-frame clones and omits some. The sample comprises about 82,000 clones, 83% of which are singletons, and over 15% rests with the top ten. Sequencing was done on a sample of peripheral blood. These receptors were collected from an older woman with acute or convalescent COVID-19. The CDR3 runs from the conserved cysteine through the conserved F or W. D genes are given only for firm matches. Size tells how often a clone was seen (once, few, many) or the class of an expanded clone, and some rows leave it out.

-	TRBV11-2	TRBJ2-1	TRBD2	TGTGCCAGCAGCTTACTAGCGGGGCTCTCCTACAATGAGCAGTTCTTC	CASSLLAGLSYNEQFF
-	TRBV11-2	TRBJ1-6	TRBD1	TGTGCCAGCAGCGCGGACAGGGGGGATCTTCCCCTCCACTTT	CASSADRGDLPLHF
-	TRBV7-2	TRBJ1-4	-	TGTGCCAGCAGACCCGGTTCAGGTAGTGAAAAACTGTTTTTT	CASRPGSGSEKLFF
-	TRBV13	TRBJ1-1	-	TGTGCCAGCAGCTCGCCTACAGGGCAGACTGAAGCTTTCTTT	CASSSPTGQTEAFF
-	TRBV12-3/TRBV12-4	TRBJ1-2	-	TGTGCCAGCAGTTTAGGGCAGGGCTATGGCTACACCTTC	CASSLGQGYGYTF
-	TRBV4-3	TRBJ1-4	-	TGCGCCAGCAGCCAAGTAGGCTCCGGGGGTGAAAAACTGTTTTTT	CASSQVGSGGEKLFF
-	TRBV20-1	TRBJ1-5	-	TGCAGTGCTAGAGTTGGAGAGCCCCAGCATTTT	CSARVGEPQHF
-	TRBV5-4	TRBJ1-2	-	TGTGCCAGCAGTCCCGACTGGGTCTTGACCTTC	CASSPDWVLTF
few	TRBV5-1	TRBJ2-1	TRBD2	TGCGCCAGCAGTCTAGCGGGGGTATCCTACAATGAGCAGTTCTTC	CASSLAGVSYNEQFF
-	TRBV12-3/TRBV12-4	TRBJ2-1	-	TGTGCCAGCAGTTTGTTCTTGGAGCAGTTCTTC	CASSLFLEQFF
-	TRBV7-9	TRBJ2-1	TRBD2	TGTGCCAGCAGCACTAAACCGGGACTAGCTCACAATGAGCAGTTCTTC	CASSTKPGLAHNEQFF
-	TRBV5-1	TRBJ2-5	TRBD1	TGCGCCAGCAGCTTGCGGGACAGGGACTCGGAGACCCAGTACTTC	CASSLRDRDSETQYF
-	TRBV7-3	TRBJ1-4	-	TGTGCCAGCAGCTTAACAAGTGGAGTCGGTGAAAAACTGTTTTTT	CASSLTSGVGEKLFF
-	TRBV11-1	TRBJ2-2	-	TGTGCCAGCAGCCTCGGACTCTCGGGGGAGCTGTTTTTT	CASSLGLSGELFF
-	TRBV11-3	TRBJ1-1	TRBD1	TGTGCCAGCAGTCCAGCCAAACAGGGGCGGGGTAACGCTGAAGCTTTCTTT	CASSPAKQGRGNAEAFF
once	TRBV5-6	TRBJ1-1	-	TGTGCCAGCAGCTCCCTCCGCCGGGGGGGCACTGAAGCTTTCTTT	CASSSLRRGGTEAFF
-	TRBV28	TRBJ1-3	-	TGTGCCACCGTGGGGGGGAACTCTGGAAACACCATATATTTT	CATVGGNSGNTIYF
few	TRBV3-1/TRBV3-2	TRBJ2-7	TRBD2	TGTGCCAGCAGCCAAGTAGCGGGAGATTCCGAGCAGTACTTC	CASSQVAGDSEQYF
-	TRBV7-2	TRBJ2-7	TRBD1	TGTGCCAGCAGCTTACCGAGGACAGGGACCCTCACCTACGAGCAGTACTTC	CASSLPRTGTLTYEQYF